The clone carrying this TCR beta chain was observed many times. Its antigen is unidentified. The data are from a study of neurological immune-mediated disorders. Overall study results and limits: None of the CDR3 amino acid sequences in expanded clones turned up in more than one subject, which points to private repertoires in all groups.

CDR3 length equals 15 residues. V lost 2 bases to trimming and J lost 2 bases; unmatched junction nucleotides: 6. CDR1 is LGHNA and CDR2 is YNFKEQ in the germline V gene. Every sequencing run generated over 190 million TCR-beta sequences from 15-18 subjects. TCRdb used MiXCR to reprocess the 5' RACE reads, holding one entry per CDR3 protein. The repertoire holds some 48,000 distinct CDR3 sequences, with 10% as singletons. The unsorted libraries were made from 2 million PBMCs kept at -80 C. The origin of this receptor is a woman aged 40 to 50 with HTLV-1-associated myelopathy (HAM/TSP). V and J are TRBV4-2 and TRBJ2-7; 7 bases fit TRBD1. Sequenced input: PBMCs. CDR3 bases: TGTGCCAGCAGCCAACAGGGGGTCCCCACCTACGAGCAGTACTTC. It translates to CASSQQGVPTYEQYF.